These 13 T cell receptor beta chains share one sample of origin, sequenced in a study of OX40 agonist ivuxolimab in advanced cancers. TCRdb keeps only in-frame clones here, not all; method: immunoSEQ multiplex PCR. The sample yields fewer than 85,000 clones, 86% seen once. The sample consisted of CD4+ or CD8+ T cells sorted from blood, taken in a trial of the OX40 agonist ivuxolimab. The receptors come from an adult with an advanced solid tumor such as melanoma, head and neck, liver or kidney cancer.

The gene calls are TRBV5-6 and TRBJ2-3, with D perhaps matching TRBD1 or TRBD2 (5 bases each). The CDR3 covers 14 residues. Germline V lookup: CDR1 SGHDT, CDR2 YYEEEE. V lost 0 bases, J lost 4 bases, and 9 bases lay in between. CDR3 residues: CASSLVGGPDTQYF. As DNA, the CDR3 is TGTGCCAGCAGCTTGGTTGGGGGTCCAGATACGCAGTATTTT.

V usage is TRBV19 and J usage is TRBJ1-5; 8 bases fit TRBD1. Germline trimming cut 6 bases from V and 3 bases from J; bases unmatched to any gene: 10. The CDR3 loop spans 16 amino acids. The germline CDR1 and CDR2 sequences are LNHDA and SQIVND (reference sequence). The CDR3 here is CASRAPDRGDNQPQHF. In DNA form, the CDR3 reads TGTGCCAGTAGGGCTCCTGACAGGGGAGACAATCAGCCCCAGCATTTT.

The J gene is TRBJ2-5, the V gene TRBV5-1; the D is unclear. V lost 2 bases to trimming and J lost 1 base, with 6 bases between them. Looked up from germline, CDR1 is SGHRS and CDR2 is YFSETQ. CDR3 length equals 13 residues. The CDR3 sequence is CASSFGFQETQYF. The CDR3 bases are TGCGCCAGCAGCTTCGGTTTCCAAGAGACCCAGTACTTC.

The rearrangement uses TRBV15 and TRBJ1-2, with 7 bases identical to TRBD1. The CDR3 extends over 14 amino acids. J lost 3 bases, V lost 4 bases, and 5 bases had no gene match. The germline gives CDR1 LNHNV, CDR2 YYDKDF (reference sequence). The CDR3 DNA reads TGTGCCACCAGCACACTAGACAGGGACTATGGCTACACCTTC. It is translated as CATSTLDRDYGYTF.

V usage is TRBV18 and J usage is TRBJ2-5; 7 nucleotides agree with TRBD2. Unmatched junction bases numbered 5, after V lost 0 bases and J lost 7 bases. The CDR3 length is 14 residues. The germline V gene has CDR1 KGHSH and CDR2 LQKENI. The chain's CDR3 is CASSPPNGEGTQYF. CDR3 nucleotide sequence: TGTGCCAGCTCACCACCCAACGGGGAGGGGACCCAGTACTTC.

The gene calls are TRBV4-3 and TRBJ2-2, with 9 positions matching TRBD1. Germline CDR1 and CDR2: LGHNA and YSLEER. The ends lost 5 bases at V and 3 bases at J; junction bases unmatched: 10. The CDR3 has 17 residues. This CDR3 is CASSEGGQGPYTGELFF. CDR3 DNA sequence: TGCGCCAGCAGCGAAGGGGGACAGGGCCCCTACACCGGGGAGCTGTTTTTT.

V gene TRBV30 combines with J gene TRBJ2-7; D ambiguous. The germline V gene has CDR1 GTSNPN and CDR2 SVGIG (reference sequence). There are 12 residues in the CDR3. The ends were cut back, 1 base at V and 0 bases at J, with 4 bases in the middle. The CDR3 is CAWSGPSYEQYF. DNA for the CDR3: TGTGCCTGGAGTGGACCCTCCTACGAGCAGTACTTC.

This chain uses TRBV5-6 with TRBJ1-6, with 9 bases that match TRBD1. The CDR3 sequence is 17 residues long. CDR1 is SGHDT, CDR2 YYEEEE, per germline. Unmatched junction bases numbered 11, after V lost 0 bases and J lost 10 bases. The CDR3 is CASSLDRGRWMDSPLHF. Written as DNA, the CDR3 is TGTGCCAGCAGCTTGGACAGGGGGCGCTGGATGGACTCACCCCTCCACTTT. Drawing the rest from reference TRBV5-6 and TRBJ1-6, the complete variable domain is DAGVTQSPTHLIKTRGQQVTLRCSPKSGHDTVSWYQQALGQGPQFIFQYYEEEERQRGNFPDRFSGHQFPNYSSELNVNALLLGDSALYLCASSLDRGRWMDSPLHFGNGTRLTVT.

The rearrangement joins TRBV25-1 to TRBJ1-6, with D unresolved. The CDR3 extends over 12 amino acids. Trimming stripped 10 bases from V and 8 bases from J, with 12 bases between. Germline V gene data show CDR1 as MGHDK and CDR2 as SYGVNS. CDR3 in DNA: TGTGCCACGTCGAGGCGGGATTCACCCCTCCACTTT. It translates to CATSRRDSPLHF. Together with reference TRBV25-1 and TRBJ1-6, the CDR3 gives the full variable domain: EADIYQTPRYLVIGTGKKITLECSQTMGHDKMYWYQQDPGMELHLIHYSYGVNSTEKGDLSSESTVSRIRTEHFPLTLESARPSHTSQYLCATSRRDSPLHFGNGTRLTVT.

The rearrangement links TRBV9 to TRBJ2-3; 8 positions agree with TRBD1. The CDR3 is made up of 17 amino acids. Trimming removed 5 bases from V and 0 bases from J; junction bases left unmatched: 11. Germline CDR1 reads SGDLS; CDR2 reads YYNGEE. The CDR3 is CASSKTGQAFSTDTQYF. In DNA, the CDR3 is TGTGCCAGCAGTAAAACGGGACAGGCCTTTAGCACAGATACGCAGTATTTT.

The V call is TRBV6-4, the J call TRBJ1-5; D ambiguous. V lost 3 bases and J lost 4, with 7 bases in between. The CDR3 length is 13 residues. Germline CDR1 is MRHNA and CDR2 is SNTAGT. The CDR3 is CASSEGSNQPQHF. DNA for the CDR3: TGTGCCAGCAGTGAGGGTTCGAATCAGCCCCAGCATTTT.

V usage is TRBV5-1 and J usage is TRBJ2-7; TRBD2 agrees at 14 bases. CDR3 length: 17 residues. V lost 4 bases, J lost 5 bases, and 11 bases stayed unmatched. CDR1 is SGHRS and CDR2 is YFSETQ in the germline V gene. The CDR3 sequence: CASSARLAGGPSHEQYF. The CDR3 nucleotides are TGCGCCAGCAGCGCGCGACTAGCGGGAGGGCCTTCCCACGAGCAGTACTTC.

This clone has only one observation. CDR3 in amino acids: CASTTRRNQPQHF. The CDR3 DNA sequence: TGTGCCAGTACCACCCGTCGCAATCAGCCCCAGCATTTT. The chain carries TRBV19 and TRBJ1-5; unclear D gene. Germline V gene data show CDR1 as LNHDA and CDR2 as SQIVND (reference sequence). The CDR3 is made up of 13 amino acids. The V gene lost 7 bases and the J gene lost 2 bases, with 9 bases spanning the gap.